These 23 T cell receptor beta chains originate from one sample sequenced in a study of brain T cells in children with intractable seizures. The protocol was immunoSEQ multiplex PCR, while the TCRdb copy is restricted to in-frame clones and leaves out a portion. The sample consists of about 76,000 clones, about 92% of them appearing once. The input for sequencing was peripheral blood, taken at surgery. The receptors were sampled from a boy younger than two with tuberous sclerosis and intractable seizures.

The CDR3 reads CASSEGQGNYNEQFF. The CDR3 bases are TGTGCCAGCAGTGAAGGGCAGGGAAACTACAATGAGCAGTTCTTC. V usage is TRBV6-1 and J usage is TRBJ2-1; tentative D call: TRBD1 (5 bases). This CDR3 is 15 amino acids long. Trimming pared 1 base from V and 3 bases from J, leaving 10 bases between. Per the germline V gene, CDR1 is MNHNS and CDR2 is SASEGT.

This clone was counted only a few times. The chain uses TRBV4-1 and TRBJ1-1; 8 nucleotides agree with TRBD1. The V gene's germline CDR1 is MGHRA and CDR2 YSYEKL. With V trimmed by 3 bases and J by 4 bases, 7 bases remained unmatched. CDR3 length equals 15 residues. CDR3 coding DNA: TGCGCCAGCAGCCAGACGACAGGGGTTGGCACTGAAGCTTTCTTT. Translated: CASSQTTGVGTEAFF.

The chain combines TRBV11-3 with TRBJ2-1; the D call may be TRBD1 or TRBD2 (5 bases each). CDR1 is SGHNT and CDR2 is YENEEA in the germline V gene. The V end was cut by 5 bases, the J end by 1 base, with 9 bases between. The CDR3 extends over 14 amino acids. The CDR3 nucleotides read TGTGCCAGCAGCCAGAGGGGTTCCTACAATGAGCAGTTCTTC. Translating gives CASSQRGSYNEQFF.

V and J are TRBV6-5 and TRBJ2-3, with D perhaps TRBD1 (6 bases). This CDR3 is built from 14 residues. V was clipped by 4 bases and J by 4 bases, with 12 bases between them. In germline, CDR1 is MNHEY, CDR2 SVGAGI. The CDR3 is CASSSVQGPDTQYF. In DNA form, the CDR3 reads TGTGCCAGCAGTTCTGTACAGGGTCCAGATACGCAGTATTTT.

This chain connects TRBV5-4 to TRBJ2-2, with D possibly being TRBD1 or TRBD2 (5 bases each). Trimming took off 0 bases at V and 5 bases at J, with 17 bases between the two ends. Germline lookup yields CDR1 SGHNT and CDR2 YYREEE (reference sequence). The CDR3 is 17 residues long. The CDR3 region is CASSLAGRQRRTGELFF. CDR3 nucleotide sequence: TGTGCCAGCAGCTTGGCGGGACGTCAGAGGCGGACCGGGGAGCTGTTTTTT.

The V call is TRBV15, the J call TRBJ1-1; D uncertain. Trimming left V 5 bases short and J 0 bases short, with 7 bases between. CDR1 and CDR2 (germline): LNHNV, YYDKDF (reference sequence). The CDR3 sequence is 13 residues long. The DNA for the CDR3 is TGTGCCACCAGCCTAAACATGAACACTGAAGCTTTCTTT. Amino acid sequence: CATSLNMNTEAFF.

The rearrangement joins TRBV30 to TRBJ2-7; 8 nucleotides agree with TRBD1. The germline CDR1 and CDR2 sequences are GTSNPN and SVGIG (reference sequence). Losses at the gene ends were 0 bases for V and 6 bases for J; bases not matched to a gene: 4. CDR3 length: 13 amino acids. This chain's CDR3 is CAWSVGGQAEQYF. The CDR3 bases are TGTGCCTGGAGTGTAGGGGGACAGGCCGAGCAGTACTTC.

The V gene is TRBV7-9, the J gene TRBJ2-7; 13 bases agree with TRBD2. The V gene end was trimmed by 5 bases and the J gene end by 6 bases; junction bases not matched to a gene: 7. The CDR3 has 15 amino acids. From germline, CDR1 is SEHNR and CDR2 FQNEAQ (reference sequence). The DNA for the CDR3 is TGTGCCAGCAGCCCCCCGGGACTAGCGGGATCCGAGCAGTACTTC. Translating gives CASSPPGLAGSEQYF.

The CDR3 here is CASSLYGYTF. CDR3 in DNA: TGTGCCAGCAGCCTATATGGCTACACCTTC. V gene TRBV7-9 combines with J gene TRBJ1-2, with D unclear. The CDR3 covers 10 residues. Trimming removed 5 bases at V and 5 bases at J, with 3 bases between. The germline V gene encodes CDR1 SEHNR and CDR2 FQNEAQ (reference sequence). The full variable domain, with the rest looked up from reference TRBV7-9 and TRBJ1-2, is DTGVSQNPRHKITKRGQNVTFRCDPISEHNRLYWYRQTLGQGPEFLTYFQNEAQLEKSRLLSDRFSAERPKGSFSTLEIQRTEQGDSAMYLCASSLYGYTFGSGTRLTVV.

The CDR3 DNA is TGTGCCACCAGTGATTGGTCTAGCGGGAGCAATGAGCAGTTCTTC. Protein: CATSDWSSGSNEQFF. This chain uses TRBV24-1 with TRBJ2-1; 10 bases line up with TRBD2. The ends lost 2 bases at V and 6 bases at J; junction bases unmatched: 3. The V gene's germline CDR1 is KGHDR and CDR2 SFDVKD. This CDR3 has 15 residues.

The V call is TRBV19, the J call TRBJ2-5, with 8 positions matching TRBD2. The CDR3 contains 16 residues. Germline V gives CDR1 LNHDA, CDR2 SQIVND (reference sequence). The J segment lost 2 bases and the V segment lost 3 bases, leaving 8 bases of the junction unmatched. As DNA, the CDR3 is TGTGCCAGTAGTATTATACGGGGGGGCCGTCAAGAGACCCAGTACTTC. Protein sequence: CASSIIRGGRQETQYF. Full variable domain (remainder filled in from reference TRBV19 and TRBJ2-5): DGGITQSPKYLFRKEGQNVTLSCEQNLNHDAMYWYRQDPGQGLRLIYYSQIVNDFQKGDIAEGYSVSREKKESFPLTVTSAQKNPTAFYLCASSIIRGGRQETQYFGPGTRLLVL.

This sequence joins TRBV4-2 and TRBJ2-7; D is uncertain. Germline CDR1 and CDR2: LGHNA and YNFKEQ. The CDR3 sequence is 16 residues long. V lost 0 bases and J 5 bases, leaving 17 bases between the germline ends. CDR3 residues: CASSQEEIAFGDEQYF. CDR3 bases: TGTGCCAGCAGCCAAGAAGAAATAGCCTTCGGCGACGAGCAGTACTTC.

This clone was counted once. CDR3 nucleotides: TGTGCCAGCAGCCAGGGACCGTACAATGAGCAGTTCTTC. Protein product: CASSQGPYNEQFF. The J gene is TRBJ2-1, the V gene TRBV12-3 or TRBV12-4; the D gene could be TRBD1 or TRBD2 (5 bases each). The CDR3 spans 13 residues. Trimming left V 6 bases short and J 4 bases short, with 10 bases between.

The V call is TRBV7-3, the J call TRBJ1-2; 10 bases fit TRBD1. This CDR3 is 15 amino acids long. With V trimmed by 5 bases and J by 4 bases, 7 bases remained unmatched. CDR1 and CDR2 from the germline V gene are SGHTA and FQGTGA. The CDR3: CASSPGTGVPYGYTF. For the CDR3, the DNA is TGTGCCAGCAGCCCCGGGACAGGGGTACCCTATGGCTACACCTTC.

The CDR3 here is CASSPQGASGYTF. CDR3 in DNA: TGTGCCAGCTCACCCCAGGGGGCCAGTGGCTACACCTTC. The V gene is TRBV18, the J gene TRBJ1-2, with 8 bases fitting TRBD1. Germline lookup yields CDR1 KGHSH and CDR2 LQKENI. V gave up 3 bases and J gave up 7 bases; unmatched junction bases: 4. CDR3 length equals 13 residues.

The rearrangement links TRBV5-1 to TRBJ2-2, with unresolved D. CDR3 size: 13 residues. Germline assignment: CDR1 SGHRS and CDR2 YFSETQ. V gave up 0 bases and J gave up 4 bases, with 4 bases separating them. The CDR3 coding sequence is TGCGCCAGCAGCTTGGGCGGCACCGGGGAGCTGTTTTTT. The encoded protein is CASSLGGTGELFF.

This sequence joins TRBV29-1 and TRBJ1-6; D is unresolved. This CDR3 has 19 amino acids. Germline V gene lookup returns CDR1 SQVTM and CDR2 ANQGSEA. Trimming left V 0 bases short and J 0 bases short, with 18 bases between. The CDR3 region is CSVEDRRPGGSSYNSPLHF. CDR3 bases: TGCAGCGTTGAAGATCGGCGTCCGGGAGGGAGCTCCTATAATTCACCCCTCCACTTT.

The chain combines TRBV6-5 with TRBJ1-1; D is ambiguous. CDR3 length equals 10 residues. The ends were cut back, 8 bases at V and 6 bases at J, with 7 bases in the middle. Looked up from germline, CDR1 is MNHEY and CDR2 is SVGAGI. Written as DNA, the CDR3 is TGTGCCAGCCGGGGAGCTGAAGCTTTCTTT. This translates into CASRGAEAFF.

This clone was seen only a few times. The chain couples TRBV5-4 to TRBJ1-5, with D perhaps matching TRBD1 (6 bases). Germline-derived CDR1 and CDR2 are SGHNT and YYREEE (reference sequence). The ends were cut back, 2 bases at V and 15 bases at J, with 18 bases in the middle. This CDR3 has 13 residues. The CDR3 sequence: CASSFLGATTWHF. CDR3 coding DNA: TGTGCCAGCAGCTTTTTGGGGGCTACGACGTGGCATTTT.

This sequence joins TRBV10-1 and TRBJ2-1; 8 bases are shared with TRBD2. Germline trimming cut 8 bases from V and 4 bases from J; bases unmatched to any gene: 10. Germline loops: CDR1 WNHNN, CDR2 SYGVQD (reference sequence). The CDR3 has 15 amino acids. CDR3 in amino acids: CASQPRGGRYNEQFF. The CDR3 DNA reads TGCGCCAGCCAACCCCGGGGGGGACGATACAATGAGCAGTTCTTC.

V usage is TRBV9 and J usage is TRBJ1-2, with no clear D. Germline V lookup: CDR1 SGDLS, CDR2 YYNGEE. This CDR3 comprises 14 residues. Trimming removed 4 bases at V and 4 bases at J, with 14 bases between. Here the CDR3 reads CASSLPFPPYGYTF. CDR3 coding DNA: TGTGCCAGCAGCTTGCCATTTCCCCCCTATGGCTACACCTTC.

V gene TRBV5-6 combines with J gene TRBJ2-5, with D uncertain. Trimming cost V 0 bases and J 1 base, with 13 bases left between them. The CDR3 runs to 16 residues. Germline CDR1 is SGHDT and CDR2 is YYEEEE. CDR3 DNA: TGTGCCAGCAGCTTGGCTAACACCCACCCCCAAGAGACCCAGTACTTC. As protein: CASSLANTHPQETQYF.

This clone was seen more than once but under ten times. The chain couples TRBV10-1 to TRBJ1-2; 9 nucleotides line up with TRBD1. The CDR3 consists of 14 residues. Germline V gene sequence: CDR1 WNHNN, CDR2 SYGVQD (reference sequence). Unmatched junction bases numbered 10, after V lost 6 bases and J lost 8 bases. The CDR3 sequence: CASRGQGLMWGYTF. CDR3 bases: TGCGCCAGCAGGGGACAGGGCCTGATGTGGGGCTACACCTTC.